Sequencing of this T cell receptor (beta chain) was carried out in a study of multiple sclerosis patients with progressive multifocal leukoencephalopathy. The method was immunoSEQ multiplex PCR; TCRdb's version includes in-frame clones alone and lacks a portion of them. The table includes under 30,000 clones, nearly 90% detected once. Stated time point: less than 15 months of natalizumab therapy. The CDR3 has 13 amino acids. V shed 6 bases, J shed 4 bases, and the junction held 4 bases outside the gene matches. CDR1 and CDR2 (germline): MNHNY, SVGAGI (reference sequence). The material sequenced was PBMCs, taken from a patient treated with natalizumab. The clonotype was recovered from a human donor with multiple sclerosis. The chain carries TRBV6-6 and TRBJ1-1; 8 bases match TRBD1. Here the CDR3 DNA reads TGTGCCAGCAGGCTCACAGGGGGCACTGAAGCTTTCTTT. As protein: CASRLTGGTEAFF.